Here is one TCR beta chain with its context. What it binds is not known. The V and J ends lost 5 bases and 3 bases respectively, with 15 bases between them. In germline, CDR1 is SEHNR, CDR2 FQNEAQ (reference sequence). CDR3 length: 15 residues. While the first cohort had around 700 subjects, the donors belonged to the separate validation cohort of fewer than 150 subjects. This specimen comes from a study of cytomegalovirus exposure and HLA in healthy donors. Study-wide results and caveats: CMV antigen specificity of three CMV-associated chains was confirmed in vitro.

TCRdb's copy holds only in-frame clones and misses some; the assay was immunoSEQ multiplex PCR. The sample has approximately 220,000 clones, about 83% seen once. The sample consisted of PBMCs. This TCR came from a young man in good health and CMV-seronegative. The V call is TRBV7-9, the J call TRBJ2-3; D might be TRBD2 (6 bases). DNA of the CDR3: TGTGCCAGCAGCCATAGTCCGGGACTTACAGATACGCAGTATTTT. This gives the protein CASSHSPGLTDTQYF.